The clone carrying this T cell receptor beta chain was found a few times. The antigen is undetermined. Profiled with immunoSEQ multiplex PCR; TCRdb holds only in-frame clones, not every one. This sample carries about 43,000 clones, about 88% of them seen once, and the ten largest clones take less than 0.95%. This entry comes from a study of ipilimumab plus nivolumab after autologous stem cell transplantation. Study-level points and caveats: TCR repertoire, Treg phenotype and gut microbiota reportedly support more study of this approach.

CDR1 is SGHTA, CDR2 FQGNSA, per germline. V lost 5 bases, J lost 5 bases, and 13 bases lay in between. The CDR3 totals 13 residues. Ipilimumab, 1 mg/kg, started 14 to 28 days after autologous transplant. The chain carries TRBV7-2 and TRBJ2-7, with D unclear. The sequencing here drew on PBMCs, taken in a trial of ipilimumab plus nivolumab as post-transplant consolidation. This receptor was taken from a male donor with multiple myeloma. The DNA for the CDR3 is TGTGCCAGCAGCCCACGGTGGGGTGACGAGCAGTACTTC. This sequence encodes CASSPRWGDEQYF.